The source of this TCR beta chain is a study of T cells in Graves' hyperthyroidism and ophthalmopathy. Study-wide background: Peripheral blood was obtained at initial diagnosis, preceding any treatment. Study-level points and caveats: Also found in blood were most expanded thyroid clonotypes above 0.001.

Researchers took RNA transcripts and amplified the TCR beta CDR3 regions from them. First-round RT-PCR with HTBI primers amplified the TCR CDR3 region. MiXCR was run by TCRdb on the multiplex PCR reads, yielding one entry per CDR3 protein. The sample holds approximately 690,000 distinct CDR3 sequences, around 13% seen once. This CDR3 has 14 residues. Germline assignment: CDR1 MNHEY and CDR2 SMNVEV (reference sequence). V dropped 3 bases and J dropped 2 bases, with 10 bases sitting between them. The table lists this clonotype with many counts. What it binds is unknown. Clinical symptoms, serum thyroxine, TRAb, thyroid ultrasound and orbital computed tomography informed diagnoses. The source of the PBMCs was less than 12 ml of fresh peripheral blood.

Sequences were obtained from blood. The sequence was collected from a woman aged 45-65 years with Graves' ophthalmopathy. The V call is TRBV27, the J call TRBJ2-5, with D possibly TRBD1 on 6 matching bases. The CDR3 loop reads CASSFGQTQETQYF. The CDR3, as DNA: TGTGCCAGCAGTTTTGGACAGACTCAAGAGACCCAGTACTTC.